This T cell receptor (beta chain) is drawn from a study of cytomegalovirus exposure and HLA in healthy donors. Study conclusions and caveats: Researchers had no immune exposure information except CMV serostatus available. Some TCR beta chains (more than 150 of them) were listed as cytomegalovirus-associated.

A multiplex PCR was run with 60 Vbeta primers and 13 Jbeta primers. Assay: immunoSEQ multiplex PCR; the TCRdb copy retains only in-frame clones and omits some. The table lists almost 40,000 clones. V was cut by 2 bases and J by 4 bases, with 15 bases left in between. The germline CDR1 and CDR2 sequences are SQVTM and ANQGSEA. The CDR3 sequence is 15 residues long. Regarding donors, all were healthy bone marrow donors. Comments on this clone: Its matching antigen is unknown.

The receptor was isolated from a woman aged 30 to 39 in good health and CMV-seropositive. The chain employs TRBV29-1 and TRBJ1-3; a possible D gene is TRBD1 (5 bases). Sequenced material: PBMCs. CDR3 residues: CSVEKGRGTGNTIYF. The CDR3 DNA is TGCAGCGTTGAAAAAGGGAGGGGAACAGGAAACACCATATATTTT.